This TCR beta chain was captured in a study of identical twins. This clonotype was counted a few times. V lost 4 bases and J lost 3, with 17 bases in between. Germline values: CDR1 SGHDT, CDR2 YYEEEE. The CDR3 loop spans 15 amino acids. A template switching step contributed a universal primer site, while unique molecular identifiers were present in the cDNA. TCRdb reanalysed the 5' RACE reads using MiXCR and keeps one entry per CDR3 protein. The sample shows around 450,000 distinct CDR3 sequences, approximately 15% of them seen only once. This sample was also put to use in a study of yellow fever vaccine responses in identical twins. That paper adds: Twin vaccine T cell responses reportedly seemed partly convergent, partly personalized.

The sequence was obtained from a woman between 18 and 29 years old in good health. The chain recombines TRBV5-6 with TRBJ2-7; TRBD2 might be the D (5 bases). The sequencing sample was made of CD4+ T cells sorted from blood. The CDR3 loop reads CASSRRGYKNYEQYF. CDR3 nucleotides: TGTGCCAGCAGCCGAAGAGGGTACAAAAACTACGAGCAGTACTTC. The full variable domain, completed using reference TRBV5-6 and TRBJ2-7, is DAGVTQSPTHLIKTRGQQVTLRCSPKSGHDTVSWYQQALGQGPQFIFQYYEEEERQRGNFPDRFSGHQFPNYSSELNVNALLLGDSALYLCASSRRGYKNYEQYFGPGTRLTVT.